Following are 20 T cell receptor beta chains from one sample sequenced in a study of T-cell reconstitution after alpha-beta-depleted transplantation in children. This sample's TCRbeta library carried unique molecular identifier barcodes. One entry per CDR3 protein, called by TCRdb with MiXCR from the PCR reads. The sample lists some 530,000 distinct CDR3 sequences, roughly an eighth occurring once. Sequencing was performed on PBMCs from the stem cell graft donor, taken from the stem cell graft. The receptor set was obtained from a human donor who donated a stem cell graft to a child with combined immunodeficiency.

The table lists this clonotype with many counts. J is TRBJ2-1 and V is TRBV7-9; D tentatively fits TRBD1 or TRBD2 (5 bases each). The germline V gene has CDR1 SEHNR and CDR2 FQNEAQ (reference sequence). CDR3 size: 15 residues. Trimming removed 5 bases at V and 0 bases at J, with 11 bases between. CDR3 nucleotide sequence: TGTGCCAGCAGCCCGGGACGAAGCTCCTACAATGAGCAGTTCTTC. Its translation: CASSPGRSSYNEQFF.

This clonotype has a count of ten or more. J is TRBJ2-1 and V is TRBV12-3 or TRBV12-4, with D uncertain. V gave up 8 bases and J gave up 8 bases, with 13 bases separating them. CDR3 length: 12 residues. Here the CDR3 reads CASRPVGYEQFF. CDR3 sequence (DNA): TGTGCCAGCCGTCCGGTAGGATATGAGCAGTTCTTC.

This clonotype occurred many times. This rearrangement joins TRBV15 to TRBJ1-2; 7 positions match TRBD1. The length of the CDR3 is 15 residues. Germline CDR1 LNHNV, CDR2 YYDKDF (reference sequence). With V trimmed by 0 bases and J by 8 bases, 9 bases remained unmatched. CDR3 residues: CATSRDRGQEGGYTF. DNA for the CDR3: TGTGCCACCAGCAGAGATCGAGGACAGGAGGGGGGCTACACCTTC. Looking up the rest from reference TRBV15 and TRBJ1-2 gives the full variable domain: DAMVIQNPRYQVTQFGKPVTLSCSQTLNHNVMYWYQQKSSQAPKLLFHYYDKDFNNEADTPDNFQSRRPNTSFCFLDIRSPGLGDTAMYLCATSRDRGQEGGYTFGSGTRLTVV.

In its sample, this clonotype was seen a few times. J is TRBJ2-2 and V is TRBV7-3; the D gene is possibly TRBD2 (5 bases). V lost 0 bases and J 0 bases, leaving 8 bases between the germline ends. The germline gives CDR1 SGHTA, CDR2 FQGTGA. The CDR3 totals 16 residues. CDR3 DNA sequence: TGTGCCAGCAGCTTAACAGACTATTCGAACACCGGGGAGCTGTTTTTT. Encoded protein: CASSLTDYSNTGELFF.

This clonotype has just a few counts. The chain is built from TRBV5-1 and TRBJ2-1; weak D call: TRBD1 (7 bases). The CDR3 consists of 15 residues. Per the germline V gene, CDR1 is SGHRS and CDR2 is YFSETQ. V was clipped by 2 bases and J by 6 bases, with 15 bases between them. The CDR3 DNA reads as TGCGCCAGCAGCTTAACCAGGGGGGAAGGCAATGAGCAGTTCTTC. The encoded protein is CASSLTRGEGNEQFF.

This clonotype was seen more than once but under ten times. The CDR3 DNA reads TGTGCCAGCAGTTCGGACCTTTTGAACACTGAAGCTTTCTTT. Translated: CASSSDLLNTEAFF. The chain employs TRBV6-6 and TRBJ1-1; D is unclear. V was clipped by 4 bases and J by 0 bases, with 9 bases between them. This CDR3 spans 14 amino acids. The germline CDR1 and CDR2 sequences are MNHNY and SVGAGI (reference sequence).

The V gene is TRBV29-1, the J gene TRBJ2-5; the D call may be TRBD1 or TRBD2 (5 bases each). Trimming stripped 4 bases from V and 1 base from J, with 10 bases between. The germline V gene encodes CDR1 SQVTM and CDR2 ANQGSEA. The CDR3 is 13 residues long. DNA of the CDR3: TGCAGCGTTGGTGAGGGGCTCCAAGAGACCCAGTACTTC. This encodes CSVGEGLQETQYF.

This rearrangement joins TRBV7-9 to TRBJ1-1; tentatively, D is TRBD1 (5 bases). Trimming cost V 5 bases and J 4 bases, with 14 bases left between them. CDR1 is SEHNR and CDR2 is FQNEAQ in the germline V gene (reference sequence). This CDR3 spans 14 amino acids. As DNA, the CDR3 is TGTGCCAGCAGCCGTAGAGGGGATGGCACTGAAGCTTTCTTT. Amino acid sequence: CASSRRGDGTEAFF.

This clonotype was detected only a few times. The chain uses TRBV29-1 and TRBJ1-2, with TRBD1 matching over 9 bases. The trim removed 4 bases at V and 2 bases at J, leaving 8 bases unmatched. This CDR3 spans 15 amino acids. Germline V lookup: CDR1 SQVTM, CDR2 ANQGSEA. The CDR3 is CSVAGTGSFNYGYTF. In DNA, the CDR3 is TGCAGCGTTGCGGGGACAGGGTCCTTCAACTATGGCTACACCTTC.

This clonotype was seen at least ten times. This chain connects TRBV12-3 or TRBV12-4 to TRBJ2-2; 9 bases line up with TRBD1. V lost 6 bases, J lost 5 bases, and 7 bases stayed unmatched. The CDR3 runs 15 residues. The CDR3 region has the DNA TGTGCCAGCAGCCCACGGGACAGGGTGACCGGGGAGCTGTTTTTT. Amino acids: CASSPRDRVTGELFF.

The chain is built from TRBV20-1 and TRBJ2-1; possible D gene TRBD2, 6 bases. The CDR3 extends over 12 amino acids. Trimming removed 7 bases at V and 9 bases at J, with 16 bases between. Germline CDR1 reads DFQATT; CDR2 reads SNEGSKA (reference sequence). The CDR3 coding sequence is TGCAGTGTAGGGGATGGGGAGGTTGAGCAGTTCTTC. Residues: CSVGDGEVEQFF.

The gene calls are TRBV5-1 and TRBJ2-1; D possibly corresponds to TRBD1 (6 bases). The CDR3 totals 15 residues. V gave up 3 bases and J gave up 2 bases, with 12 bases separating them. The germline gives CDR1 SGHRS, CDR2 YFSETQ. The chain's CDR3 is CASSSRDIAYNEQFF. The CDR3 bases are TGCGCCAGCAGCTCACGGGACATAGCCTACAATGAGCAGTTCTTC.

This chain joins TRBV10-3 and TRBJ2-2; D perhaps matches TRBD1 (5 bases). Germline CDR1 and CDR2: ENHRY and SYGVKD. V was pared by 7 bases and J by 7 bases, with 7 bases between. This CDR3 has 11 amino acids. The CDR3 DNA is TGTGCCATCAAGGGGAACGGGGAGCTGTTTTTT. As protein: CAIKGNGELFF.

This chain connects TRBV3-1 to TRBJ2-7; D is perhaps TRBD2 (5 bases). The CDR3 spans 14 residues. CDR1 LGHDT and CDR2 YNNKEL come from the germline V gene (reference sequence). The V gene lost 1 base and the J gene lost 6 bases, with 13 bases spanning the gap. CDR3 nucleotide sequence: TGTGCCAGCAGCCAAGGTCTGGTGAGGGTCGAGCAGTACTTC. Its protein product is CASSQGLVRVEQYF.

The table lists this clonotype with many counts. The chain recombines TRBV20-1 with TRBJ2-5; D is unclear. Germline V CDR1 and CDR2: DFQATT, SNEGSKA (reference sequence). The ends were cut back, 1 base at V and 4 bases at J, with 7 bases in the middle. CDR3 length: 12 amino acids. In DNA, the CDR3 is TGCAGTGCTAGAGGAGGTGGAGAGACCCAGTACTTC. Protein: CSARGGGETQYF.

This clonotype was observed a handful of times. The J gene is TRBJ1-3, the V gene TRBV10-3; TRBD1 aligns across 8 bases. Germline V lookup: CDR1 ENHRY, CDR2 SYGVKD. J lost 2 bases, V lost 3 bases, and 15 bases had no gene match. CDR3 size: 19 residues. Here the CDR3 DNA reads TGTGCCATCAGTGAAGTGGGGGACACAGGGGGACAACCTGGAAACACCATATATTTT. Its protein is CAISEVGDTGGQPGNTIYF.

This clonotype showed up many times. This chain uses TRBV4-3 with TRBJ2-2; TRBD1 matches 8 bases. V lost 1 base and J lost 2; bases outside the gene matches: 3. Germline V CDR1 and CDR2: LGHNA, YSLEER. There are 16 residues in the CDR3. The CDR3: CASSQVTGANTGELFF. CDR3 nucleotides: TGCGCCAGCAGCCAAGTGACAGGGGCAAACACCGGGGAGCTGTTTTTT.

The chain uses TRBV5-1 and TRBJ1-2; 10 bases fit TRBD1. Germline V gene data show CDR1 as SGHRS and CDR2 as YFSETQ. The ends lost 5 bases at V and 4 bases at J; junction bases unmatched: 8. This CDR3 is built from 15 residues. CDR3 bases: TGCGCCAGCAGTCCGGGGGACAGGGGCCTCTATGGCTACACCTTC. Amino acids: CASSPGDRGLYGYTF. Full variable domain (rest looked up from reference TRBV5-1 and TRBJ1-2): KAGVTQTPRYLIKTRGQQVTLSCSPISGHRSVSWYQQTPGQGLQFLFEYFSETQRNKGNFPGRFSGRQFSNSRSEMNVSTLELGDSALYLCASSPGDRGLYGYTFGSGTRLTVV.

This clonotype was picked up many times. The J gene is TRBJ2-1, the V gene TRBV27; 8 bases fit TRBD2. CDR3 length: 17 amino acids. From germline, CDR1 is MNHEY and CDR2 SMNVEV (reference sequence). The trim removed 4 bases at V and 4 bases at J, leaving 12 bases unmatched. This chain's CDR3 is CASSSTAGTRIYNEQFF. CDR3 nucleotides: TGTGCCAGCAGTTCAACTGCCGGGACTAGAATTTACAATGAGCAGTTCTTC.

The chain has TRBV29-1 and TRBJ1-1; a possible D gene is TRBD1 (5 bases). CDR3 length equals 11 residues. Trimming cost V 7 bases and J 10 bases, with 16 bases left between them. The germline V gene has CDR1 SQVTM and CDR2 ANQGSEA. This CDR3 is CSGGTARGAFF. The CDR3 coding sequence is TGCAGCGGCGGGACGGCTAGAGGAGCTTTCTTT.